A selection of T cell receptor beta chains follows, all from one sample in a study of OX40 agonist ivuxolimab in advanced cancers. Sequencing was performed with immunoSEQ multiplex PCR; in TCRdb, only in-frame clones are kept and a portion is missing. This table has 69,000 or so clones, 75% to 90% appearing once. Sequences were derived from CD4+ or CD8+ T cells sorted from blood, sampled in a trial of the OX40 agonist ivuxolimab. The receptors derive from an adult with an advanced solid tumor such as melanoma, head and neck, liver or kidney cancer. The conserved cysteine and the conserved F or W are not part of the CDR3 here. D genes are given only for firm matches.

cdr3_aa	d_call	j_call	v_call
ASSTGGQGNTEAF	TRBD1	TRBJ1-1	TRBV10-2
ASSLTGSLETQY	TRBD1	TRBJ2-5	TRBV6-5
ASSPSGGAHEQF	TRBD2	TRBJ2-1	TRBV11-3
ASSVEYRGTEAF	TRBD1	TRBJ1-1	TRBV9
ASSFGPSYEQY	NA	TRBJ2-7	TRBV7-9
ASSLALGRAHGYT	NA	TRBJ1-2	TRBV7-9
ASSYSIGSGNTIY	NA	TRBJ1-3	TRBV6-5
ASSVGSGTGNTIY	NA	TRBJ1-3	TRBV9
ASSILISYEQY	NA	TRBJ2-7	TRBV19
ASSQDRASGGPYEQY	TRBD2	TRBJ2-7	TRBV4-2
ASSNPDRGLSDTQY	TRBD1	TRBJ2-3	TRBV2
AWSDAVYSPLH	NA	TRBJ1-6	TRBV30
ASSADWTETYEQY	NA	TRBJ2-7	TRBV19
AWSQATNEKLF	NA	TRBJ1-4	TRBV30
ASSEGQGNTEAF	TRBD1	TRBJ1-1	TRBV25-1
ASSVTGTVTDTQY	NA	TRBJ2-3	TRBV9
ASSLSAMNTEAF	NA	TRBJ1-1	TRBV28
ASSLTGGAGTEAF	TRBD1	TRBJ1-1	TRBV7-2
ASSPPIRLQNGDTQY	NA	TRBJ2-3	TRBV7-6
ASTISGGSSYEQY	TRBD2	TRBJ2-7	TRBV27
ASSFGQGGYEQY	TRBD1	TRBJ2-7	TRBV27
ASSSTPVGPNTIY	NA	TRBJ1-3	TRBV28
ASRSPRLAGANEQF	TRBD2	TRBJ2-1	TRBV4-2
SVGTDGNEQC	NA	TRBJ2-7	TRBV29-1
ASSQGGFGNEQF	NA	TRBJ2-1	TRBV14
ASSQSRGTVENTIY	NA	TRBJ1-3	TRBV16
ASSEALGGNTIY	NA	TRBJ1-3	TRBV6-1
ASSSGTSGNNEQF	TRBD2	TRBJ2-1	TRBV19
ASSLIGGIYEQY	NA	TRBJ2-7	TRBV27
ASSLAGASYEQY	NA	TRBJ2-7	TRBV5-1
ASSSGTGTDTQY	NA	TRBJ2-3	TRBV4-2
ASSIRDRERPNTGELF	TRBD1	TRBJ2-2	TRBV19
ASSLVLAVQETQY	NA	TRBJ2-5	TRBV7-2
ASSADRSSYEQY	NA	TRBJ2-7	TRBV9
ASSLGSGNTIY	NA	TRBJ1-3	TRBV27
ASSQDKAGPTDTQY	TRBD2	TRBJ2-3	TRBV4-3
AWSVRVSGGYT	NA	TRBJ1-2	TRBV30
ASHGGFGELF	NA	TRBJ2-2	TRBV19
ASSENSSGSPLH	NA	TRBJ1-6	TRBV25-1
ASSFRNYGYT	NA	TRBJ1-2	TRBV28
ASSGGTGSYEQY	TRBD1	TRBJ2-7	TRBV6-1
ASSPLLGPDTEAF	NA	TRBJ1-1	TRBV28
ASSQGGRNQPQH	NA	TRBJ1-5	TRBV4-1
ASSPVYNEQF	NA	TRBJ2-1	TRBV7-9
ASSLEAGLETQY	NA	TRBJ2-5	TRBV13
ASSLSRGWVSHEQF	NA	TRBJ2-1	TRBV27
ASSSMAGGTDTQY	TRBD2	TRBJ2-3	TRBV7-9
ASSQRSSFYEQY	NA	TRBJ2-7	TRBV27
ASSQDKQGYEQY	NA	TRBJ2-7	TRBV4-3
ASWDRANQPQH	TRBD1	TRBJ1-5	TRBV2
ASSLGGYNEQF	NA	TRBJ2-1	TRBV11-1
ASNNMLGYEQY	NA	TRBJ2-7	TRBV7-2
ASSLRTGQETQY	TRBD1	TRBJ2-5	TRBV28
ASSALAGLYNEQF	TRBD2	TRBJ2-1	TRBV28
ASSQDHHPSYGYT	NA	TRBJ1-2	TRBV4-3